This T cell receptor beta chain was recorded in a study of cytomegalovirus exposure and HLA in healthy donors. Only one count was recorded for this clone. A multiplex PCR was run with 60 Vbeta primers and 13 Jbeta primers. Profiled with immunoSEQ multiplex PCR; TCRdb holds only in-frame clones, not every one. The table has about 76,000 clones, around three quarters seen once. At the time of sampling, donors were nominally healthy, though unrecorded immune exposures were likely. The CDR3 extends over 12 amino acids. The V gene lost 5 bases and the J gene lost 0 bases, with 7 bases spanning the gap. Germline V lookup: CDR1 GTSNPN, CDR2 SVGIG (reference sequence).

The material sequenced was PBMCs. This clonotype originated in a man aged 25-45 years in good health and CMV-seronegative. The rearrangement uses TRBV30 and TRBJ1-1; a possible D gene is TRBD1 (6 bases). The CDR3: CAWDRLNTEAFF. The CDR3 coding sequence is TGTGCCTGGGACAGGTTGAACACTGAAGCTTTCTTT.